This note documents a single T cell receptor (beta chain) sequence. Profiling relied on immunoSEQ multiplex PCR, and the TCRdb table lists in-frame clones only, not all of them. The sample has 150,000 to 200,000 clones; more than 70% are singletons. This sample was included in a study of blood T cell repertoires in COVID-19. The wider study: The cDNA or gDNA used as material had been derived from T cells, B-cell-depleted T cells, or PBMCs.

This clonotype originated in a woman aged 55-70 years with acute or convalescent COVID-19. Sequencing used peripheral blood.

CDR3 residues: CATEQGVTGELFF. CDR3 DNA sequence: TGTGCCACCGAACAGGGAGTAACCGGGGAGCTGTTTTTT. The chain is built from TRBV24-1 and TRBJ2-2; D may be TRBD1 (6 bases). This CDR3 spans 13 amino acids. In germline, CDR1 is KGHDR, CDR2 SFDVKD. Trimming took off 9 bases at V and 5 bases at J, with 12 bases between the two ends.